This T cell receptor beta chain was identified in a study of CD4 T cells in relation to SARS-CoV-2 and coronaviruses. Study-level results: No donor gave both pre-pandemic and post-infection samples.

The CDR3 length is 16 residues. The germline V and J ends were trimmed by 0 bases and 0 bases, with 10 bases remaining between them. From germline, CDR1 is SGHRS and CDR2 YFSETQ. Naive or memory CD4+ cells were cultured 1:1 with T cell-depleted PBMCs plus CEF. Notes on this clone: Antigen specificity is unknown.

The repertoire was sequenced with immunoSEQ multiplex PCR; TCRdb's copy has only in-frame clones and lacks some. Among about 40,000 clones listed, just under 85% were seen once. The sequence was collected from an adult with COVID-19. The specimen was naive CD4+ T cells from PBMCs, cultured in vitro. The subset: naive CD4+ T cells isolated by negative enrichment. This chain joins TRBV5-1 and TRBJ1-3, with TRBD1 as a possible D gene (6 bases). CDR3 loop: CASSLAEGGSGNTIYF. The CDR3 bases are TGCGCCAGCAGCTTGGCCGAGGGGGGCTCTGGAAACACCATATATTTT.